This paragraph covers one T cell receptor beta chain sequence. Its target is not known. The entry originates in a study of shared clonotypes between healthy human individuals. Study-level points and caveats: A reduction in generation probabilities was seen for non-shared clonotypes relative to those shared by all four donors.

For each subset, genomic DNA was distributed in equal portions over several immunoSEQ plates. Replicate sorted-subset PCRs were loaded with approximately 190 ng DNA, 31,000 or so T cell genomes. The method was immunoSEQ multiplex PCR; TCRdb's version includes in-frame clones alone and lacks a portion of them. The profile shows around 560,000 clones, 85% to 95% of them singletons. Germline V lookup: CDR1 SGHVS, CDR2 FNYEAQ. The CDR3 runs 14 residues. Trimming pared 5 bases from V and 0 bases from J, leaving 11 bases between. Terminally differentiated effector memory CD45RA+ cells were excluded from the naive CD8 cells, which were CD45RO-negative and positively selected for CCR7.

The sample comprised naive CD8+ T cells sorted from blood. This sequence joins TRBV7-6 and TRBJ2-7; D is undetermined. This clonotype originated in a woman aged 25-40 years in good health. The DNA for the CDR3 is TGTGCCAGCAGCCTTAAGCCAGGCTCCTACGAGCAGTACTTC. Amino acids: CASSLKPGSYEQYF.